This T cell receptor beta chain was identified in a study of neoadjuvant anti-PD-1 for oral cavity cancer. The time point was: after neoadjuvant nivolumab, at surgical resection. Some clones are missing from TCRdb's copy, which holds only in-frame ones; the method was immunoSEQ multiplex PCR. The repertoire holds approximately 43,000 clones, with 65% to 80% as singletons. The V gene end was trimmed by 2 bases and the J gene end by 2 bases; junction bases not matched to a gene: 2. CDR1 is SGHDT, CDR2 YYEEEE, per germline. The CDR3 spans 14 residues. The J gene is TRBJ2-3, the V gene TRBV5-6, with TRBD2 identical over 7 bases. The input for sequencing was PBMCs, taken after nivolumab (anti-PD-1) treatment. This sequence originates from a person aged 40 to 85 with oral cavity squamous cell carcinoma. The DNA for the CDR3 is TGTGCCAGCAGCTTAAGCGGGGTCACAGATACGCAGTATTTT. Its translation: CASSLSGVTDTQYF.